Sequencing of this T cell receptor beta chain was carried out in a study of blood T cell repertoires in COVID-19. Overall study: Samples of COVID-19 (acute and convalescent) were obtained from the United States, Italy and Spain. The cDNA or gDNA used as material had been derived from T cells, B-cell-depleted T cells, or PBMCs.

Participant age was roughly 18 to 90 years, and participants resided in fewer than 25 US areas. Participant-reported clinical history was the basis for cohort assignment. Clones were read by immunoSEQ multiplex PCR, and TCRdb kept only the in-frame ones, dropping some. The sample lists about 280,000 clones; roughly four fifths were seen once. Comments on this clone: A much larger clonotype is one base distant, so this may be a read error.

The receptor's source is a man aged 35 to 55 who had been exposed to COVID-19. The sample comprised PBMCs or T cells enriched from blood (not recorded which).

CDR3 sequence (DNA): TGTGCCAGCAGCTTACAGCAGAACACTGAAGCTTTCTTT. Residues: CASSLQQNTEAFF. The rearrangement joins TRBV6-5 to TRBJ1-1; D unclear. The V and J ends lost 6 bases and 1 base respectively, with 9 bases between them. Germline CDR1 reads MNHEY; CDR2 reads SVGAGI. The CDR3 extends over 13 amino acids.